These 27 T cell receptor beta chains originate from one sample sequenced in a study of blood T cells in healthy people across ages. Sample-barcoded 5' priming and a J-beta primer mix drove a second PCR of about 6 to 11 cycles. Via MiXCR, TCRdb re-called the 5' RACE reads, giving one row per CDR3 protein. There are 1,500,000 or so distinct CDR3 sequences in the sample; roughly 43% occur only once, and approximately 4% lies in the top ten. Specimen: blood. The receptors shown here come from a woman younger than 30 in good health.

This chain uses TRBV6-5 with TRBJ2-1; 12 nucleotides agree with TRBD2. Germline trimming cut 2 bases from V and 9 bases from J; bases unmatched to any gene: 11. Per germline, CDR1 MNHEY and CDR2 SVGAGI. CDR3 length equals 17 residues. As DNA, the CDR3 is TGTGCCAGCAGTTACGGTCTGGCTAGCGGGGGGGCCAGTGAGCAGTTCTTC. This sequence encodes CASSYGLASGGASEQFF.

The rearrangement joins TRBV5-1 to TRBJ2-1; 9 bases are shared with TRBD1. Trimming removed 4 bases from V and 6 bases from J; junction bases left unmatched: 8. Germline loops: CDR1 SGHRS, CDR2 YFSETQ. This CDR3 region has 15 residues. The CDR3 spells CASSRKTGGFNEQFF. The CDR3 coding sequence is TGCGCCAGCAGCCGTAAGACAGGGGGGTTCAATGAGCAGTTCTTC.

This sequence joins TRBV5-1 and TRBJ2-1; 9 bases are shared with TRBD2. CDR1 is SGHRS, CDR2 YFSETQ, per germline. The CDR3 length is 17 residues. Germline trimming cut 0 bases from V and 4 bases from J; bases unmatched to any gene: 8. This CDR3 reads CASSLGSGSGSYNEQFF. The DNA for the CDR3 is TGCGCCAGCAGCTTGGGCTCGGGTAGCGGGAGTTACAATGAGCAGTTCTTC.

V usage is TRBV6-5 and J usage is TRBJ2-1; D is unresolved. Germline V gene data show CDR1 as MNHEY and CDR2 as SVGAGI. V was clipped by 0 bases and J by 9 bases, with 18 bases between them. The CDR3 totals 16 residues. The CDR3 nucleotides read TGTGCCAGCAGTTACTCGAACTTGGAGTCGGTGGGTGAGCAGTTCTTC. Amino acid sequence: CASSYSNLESVGEQFF.

This clonotype was counted only a few times. V gene TRBV20-1 combines with J gene TRBJ2-5; 7 nucleotides agree with TRBD2. The germline V gene encodes CDR1 DFQATT and CDR2 SNEGSKA (reference sequence). After removal of 6 bases from V and 4 bases from J, the junction contained 11 bases not matched to a gene. There are 14 residues in the CDR3. Here the CDR3 reads CSAPGGLFGETQYF. The CDR3 DNA reads as TGCAGTGCCCCGGGGGGTCTTTTCGGAGAGACCCAGTACTTC.

The chain is built from TRBV12-3 or TRBV12-4 and TRBJ2-2; 9 bases are shared with TRBD2. The V gene end was trimmed by 3 bases and the J gene end by 3 bases; junction bases not matched to a gene: 2. The CDR3 runs to 15 residues. The CDR3 sequence: CASSLASGDTGELFF. As DNA, the CDR3 is TGTGCCAGCAGTTTGGCTAGCGGGGACACCGGGGAGCTGTTTTTT.

V is TRBV28 and J is TRBJ2-7; D might be TRBD1 (7 bases). The V gene lost 1 base and the J gene lost 6 bases, with 28 bases spanning the gap. CDR3 length equals 19 residues. Germline CDR1 MDHEN, CDR2 SYDVKM. For the CDR3, the DNA is TGTGCCAGCAGTTTATACCCCGGGAGACAGGGCAATCAAAACGGCGAGCAGTACTTC. Translated: CASSLYPGRQGNQNGEQYF.

This chain links TRBV27 with TRBJ1-4; D is unresolved. Germline assignment: CDR1 MNHEY and CDR2 SMNVEV (reference sequence). This CDR3 is built from 15 residues. V lost 1 base and J 7 bases, leaving 13 bases between the germline ends. The CDR3 reads CASSLWSGISEKLFF. DNA of the CDR3: TGTGCCAGCAGTTTATGGTCGGGGATTAGTGAAAAACTGTTTTTT.

The V and J genes are TRBV3-1 and TRBJ2-7, with D hard to call. CDR3 length equals 14 residues. The germline V and J ends were trimmed by 2 bases and 5 bases, with 13 bases remaining between them. CDR1 and CDR2 from the germline V gene are LGHDT and YNNKEL (reference sequence). The CDR3 region has the DNA TGTGCCAGCAGCCAAAGGCGAGCCAGGAACGAGCAGTACTTC. This translates into CASSQRRARNEQYF.

This chain joins TRBV7-9 and TRBJ1-1, with D uncertain. Looked up from germline, CDR1 is SEHNR and CDR2 is FQNEAQ (reference sequence). This CDR3 has 15 residues. V lost 5 bases and J 1 base, leaving 14 bases between the germline ends. CDR3 loop: CASSLWVLRNTEAFF. The CDR3 DNA reads TGTGCCAGCAGCCTGTGGGTCCTAAGGAACACTGAAGCTTTCTTT.

The V gene is TRBV3-1, the J gene TRBJ2-7, with D tentatively TRBD2 (5 bases). There are 14 residues in the CDR3. V lost 7 bases and J 2 bases, leaving 15 bases between the germline ends. The germline CDR1 and CDR2 sequences are LGHDT and YNNKEL (reference sequence). CDR3 nucleotides: TGTGCCAGCACCTACGGAGGTCGGGCCTACGAGCAGTACTTC. Protein: CASTYGGRAYEQYF.

A few counts support this clonotype. V usage is TRBV5-1 and J usage is TRBJ1-2; tentative D call: TRBD1 (5 bases). V shed 0 bases and J shed 2 bases, with 11 bases lying between them. Germline loops: CDR1 SGHRS, CDR2 YFSETQ. CDR3 length: 15 residues. The CDR3 DNA reads as TGCGCCAGCAGCTTGGAGGGACCGACCAACTATGGCTACACCTTC. The encoded protein is CASSLEGPTNYGYTF.

This chain joins TRBV4-1 and TRBJ2-3; 9 bases align to TRBD1. This CDR3 has 15 amino acids. Trimming removed 3 bases from V and 4 bases from J; junction bases left unmatched: 5. Germline V CDR1 and CDR2: MGHRA, YSYEKL. CDR3 amino acids: CASSHPGTGSDTQYF. The CDR3 DNA reads as TGCGCCAGCAGCCACCCCGGGACAGGGTCAGATACGCAGTATTTT.

This clonotype was recorded many times. V usage is TRBV6-5 and J usage is TRBJ1-2, with D possibly being TRBD1 (5 bases). The CDR3 is 14 amino acids. CDR1 and CDR2 from the germline V gene are MNHEY and SVGAGI. V lost 3 bases and J 2 bases, leaving 10 bases between the germline ends. CDR3 sequence (DNA): TGTGCCAGCAGTTATAGTCGGGGGAACTATGGCTACACCTTC. Translating it yields CASSYSRGNYGYTF.

The rearrangement links TRBV4-1 to TRBJ1-2, with TRBD1 matching over 7 bases. The CDR3 contains 15 residues. The V and J ends lost 3 bases and 2 bases, in that order; junction bases with no gene match: 6. CDR1 and CDR2 (germline): MGHRA, YSYEKL. The CDR3 sequence: CASSQGSTGNYGYTF. In DNA, the CDR3 is TGCGCCAGCAGCCAGGGATCGACAGGGAACTATGGCTACACCTTC.

The J gene is TRBJ2-1, the V gene TRBV25-1, with 11 bases fitting TRBD1. This CDR3 is 16 amino acids long. Trimming took 2 bases from V and 1 from J; bases not matched to a gene: 1. Germline V CDR1 and CDR2: MGHDK, SYGVNS. For the CDR3, the DNA is TGTGCCAGCAGTGAACGGGACAGGGGGTCCTACAATGAGCAGTTCTTC. Amino acids: CASSERDRGSYNEQFF.

This clonotype was observed a few times. This sequence joins TRBV10-3 and TRBJ2-4; D call uncertain. With the DNA end fitting TRBJ2-7 better, the J assignment may be wrong. Looked up from germline, CDR1 is ENHRY and CDR2 is SYGVKD. The CDR3 is 13 amino acids. The CDR3 region is CAISEGSIYEQYF. CDR3 in DNA: TGTGCCATCAGTGAAGGTTCAATCTACGAGCAGTACTTC.

There are a few counts of this clonotype. The rearrangement joins TRBV6-1 to TRBJ2-5; D not resolved. V lost 4 bases and J 2 bases, leaving 8 bases between the germline ends. CDR1 and CDR2 (germline): MNHNS, SASEGT. The CDR3 has 13 amino acids. This CDR3 is CASSVPRQETQYF. Written as DNA, the CDR3 is TGTGCCAGCAGTGTCCCACGGCAAGAGACCCAGTACTTC.

This clonotype was recorded at least ten times. The chain employs TRBV2 and TRBJ2-7, with 8 bases lining up with TRBD1. Trimming took 5 bases from V and 5 from J; bases not matched to a gene: 5. Germline CDR1 and CDR2: SNHLY and FYNNEI. The CDR3 is 13 residues long. CDR3 nucleotides: TGTGCCAGCAGTCAGGGGGCTATGAACGAGCAGTACTTC. Translation: CASSQGAMNEQYF.

This clonotype has a count of ten or more. In DNA, the CDR3 is TGTGCCAGCAGCTCCCCAGGAGCAGATACGCAGTATTTT. Translated: CASSSPGADTQYF. The rearrangement joins TRBV12-3 or TRBV12-4 to TRBJ2-3, with D uncertain. CDR3 length equals 13 residues. The ends were cut back, 6 bases at V and 4 bases at J, with 11 bases in the middle.

The chain has TRBV29-1 and TRBJ2-7; perhaps D is TRBD1 or TRBD2 (5 bases each). The germline V and J ends were trimmed by 4 bases and 0 bases, with 13 bases remaining between them. The length of the CDR3 is 14 residues. Germline V gene sequence: CDR1 SQVTM, CDR2 ANQGSEA. CDR3 sequence: CSVADSDSSYEQYF. CDR3 DNA: TGCAGCGTTGCCGATAGCGACAGCTCCTACGAGCAGTACTTC.

This rearrangement joins TRBV20-1 to TRBJ2-3; a possible D gene is TRBD2 (6 bases). This CDR3 region has 13 residues. Trimming removed 1 base at V and 4 bases at J, with 9 bases between. From germline, CDR1 is DFQATT and CDR2 SNEGSKA (reference sequence). The CDR3 is CSARGGVSDTQYF. As DNA, the CDR3 is TGCAGTGCTAGAGGCGGGGTCTCAGATACGCAGTATTTT.

This clonotype was counted between two and nine times. CDR3 amino acids: CASSYSAGLLQETQYF. The CDR3 DNA reads TGTGCCAGCAGTTACTCGGCGGGCCTGCTTCAAGAGACCCAGTACTTC. The chain couples TRBV6-2 or TRBV6-3 to TRBJ2-5, with a weak D call TRBD2 (5 bases). With 0 bases removed from V and 2 bases from J, the gap between germline ends came to 13 bases. The CDR3 loop spans 16 amino acids. The V gene's germline CDR1 is MNHEY and CDR2 SVGEGT.

This clonotype was recorded at least ten times. V is TRBV20-1 and J is TRBJ1-2; D remains ambiguous. CDR3 length: 13 residues. Germline V gives CDR1 DFQATT, CDR2 SNEGSKA (reference sequence). Trimming cost V 3 bases and J 0 bases, with 8 bases left between them. This chain's CDR3 is CSARKGPNYGYTF. CDR3 bases: TGCAGTGCTAGGAAGGGTCCTAACTATGGCTACACCTTC.

V usage is TRBV7-8 and J usage is TRBJ2-7, with TRBD2 as a possible D gene (7 bases). The CDR3 is 16 residues long. Germline loops: CDR1 SGHVS, CDR2 FQNEAQ. The V and J ends lost 1 base and 0 bases respectively, with 13 bases between them. In nucleotides, the CDR3 is TGTGCCAGCAGCTTAGTGGGGGGGCCCACCTCCTACGAGCAGTACTTC. It encodes CASSLVGGPTSYEQYF.

The V gene is TRBV7-2, the J gene TRBJ2-5; maybe TRBD2 (5 bases). V gave up 5 bases and J gave up 0 bases, with 10 bases separating them. This CDR3 has 14 amino acids. The germline gives CDR1 SGHTA, CDR2 FQGNSA. The CDR3 spells CASSVYGDQETQYF. The CDR3 DNA is TGTGCCAGCAGCGTCTACGGGGACCAAGAGACCCAGTACTTC.

The chain combines TRBV9 with TRBJ2-7; 14 bases fit TRBD2. Germline V gene lookup returns CDR1 SGDLS and CDR2 YYNGEE. Unmatched junction bases numbered 18, after V lost 3 bases and J lost 7 bases. The CDR3 spans 19 residues. The CDR3 here is CASSDARTSGRPSYNEQYF. The CDR3 DNA follows: TGTGCCAGCAGCGACGCCAGGACTAGCGGGAGGCCCTCCTACAATGAGCAGTACTTC.